This T cell receptor (beta chain) was sequenced in a study of blood T cells in healthy people across ages (dated by TCRdb to 2014 to 2015). Notes on the research overall: In model experiments, template switching captured about one uniquely barcoded TCR beta cDNA molecule for every two T cells. Two additional independent replicas of 1 million unique cDNA reads from the same blood draw were analyzed for two donors (one aged 18 to 29 and one aged 80 or older). Four age groups were formed from the donors: young (average approximately 15 years), middle-aged (just under 40), aged (roughly 56) and long-lived (about 80). Using deep sequencing normalized with unique cDNA molecular identifiers, the study measured how TCR beta repertoire diversity changes with age.

In the case of this clonotype: Its binding antigen is unknown. One base away there is no much larger clone; base qualities are not given.

The library was built by means of 5' RACE. The data were produced on an Illumina HiSeq 2500. A second PCR of 7 to 11 cycles was performed with a sample-barcoded 5' primer and a J-beta primer mix. A template-switch 5' adaptor carrying 12 random nucleotides introduced a unique molecular identifier onto each TCR beta cDNA molecule. Each sample yielded at least 2.5 million CDR3-containing paired-end reads. All of the RNA was converted into first-strand cDNA using the Mint cDNA synthesis kit, with a TRBC-specific oligonucleotide serving as the primer. After uracil-DNA glycosylase treatment, a first 18-cycle PCR used universal primers M1SS and BC2_uni_R on all cDNA. In the source study's methods: Each sample was normalized by randomly selecting 1 million high-quality reads, each carrying a distinct molecular identifier. Reads with shared molecular identifiers were discarded instead of being binned into consensus sequences. MiTCR, with a Q25 quality threshold and the strictest error-elimination algorithm, was used for CDR3 identification, clonotype clustering and error correction. A nonparametric unseen species model with Euler transformation was used to estimate lower-bound total TCR beta diversity. The public sequencing data were trimmed at Q25 with fastp and processed into clonotypes with MiXCR by TCRdb, which kept only in-frame beta chains. Rows merge per CDR3 protein into single entries with the most common DNA and genes. Clone size and V and J calls follow TCRdb, not the original study. Here the sample has fewer than 800,000 distinct CDR3 sequences; about 25% occur a single time. The ten most abundant clones make up 9.4% of the sample.

V and J lose 0 bases and 1 base, and a span of 10 bases separates them. From cysteine to phenylalanine, the CDR3 is 15 amino acids long. Left in the record is the CDR3 DNA by itself, 45 bases read in frame from the first base. CDR1 is given as SQVTM and CDR2 as ANQGSEA, both from the germline V gene. Summary of the overall study and its limitations: Estimates of total diversity based on one million sequenced T cells were considered lower bounds and underestimates. Bulk unsorted PBMC profiling prevented conclusive comparison of naive and antigen-experienced compartments. Because donor CMV infection status was unknown, age-related changes in expanded clonotypes were potentially confounded. As age increased, observed TCR beta diversity per million T cells dropped in a roughly linear way, and a significant reduction was already evident by age around 41. Compared with the aged group, the long-lived group had more naive CD4+ T cells, fewer expanded clones and increased TCR diversity, suggesting age selection. The percentage of naive T cells measured by flow cytometry correlated strongly with observed TCR beta diversity.

The approximately 39 donors, aged about 6 to 95 years, were systemically healthy Caucasian individuals from Russia. Around 10 milliliters of peripheral blood were collected from each donor into EDTA-treated Vacutainer tubes. Ficoll-Paque density-gradient centrifugation was used to isolate PBMCs, with at least 7 million obtained per sample. Total RNA, at least 6 micrograms per sample, was extracted from PBMCs with Trizol reagent. For every donor, flow cytometry on a PBMC aliquot measured the percentage of naive CD45RAhigh/CD27high T cells. These data were also filed under a second study, of T cells of mothers and their children. The second paper states: Donors were nine systemically healthy Caucasian individuals: three mothers and their six children. cDNA synthesis consumed the entire amount of extracted RNA, loaded at around 1.5 ug RNA in each 15 ul reaction. In the second PCR, the M1S primer introduced both the sample barcodes and 2-4 random nucleotides. More than 8 million TCR beta CDR3 reads were obtained from each mother, and 2.5 million to 3 million reads were obtained from each child. Thymic selection shapes the output of TCR recombination in a similar way in related and unrelated pairs, and inherited differences have a minor effect. Normalized repertoire overlap was always slightly but never significantly higher in related than unrelated mother-child pairs. With a sensitivity of approximately 100 clones per million clonotypes, no persistent microchimeric T cell clones were detected. To look for features that set related mother-child pairs apart from unrelated individuals, the researchers ran deep NGS to compare the TCR beta repertoires of mothers and children. The mean age was roughly 40 +/- 4 years for the mothers and about 12 +/- 4 years for the children. After adapter ligation with NEBNext reagents, the libraries were sequenced on Illumina HiSeq 2000 with 100+100 nt paired-end reads. To avoid cross-contamination, the mother libraries and the child libraries were prepared a month apart and sequenced in separate runs. For each donor, between about 500,000 and 2,000,000 distinct TCR beta clonotypes were identified. Naive TCR beta clonotypes were estimated from low-frequency clonotypes matched to each donor's FACS-determined naive share, without sorting.

The specimen sequenced was blood. The V and J segments used are TRBV29-1 and TRBJ1-3; the D gene assignment is ambiguous. This TCR derives from a boy under 18 in good health. The CDR3 here reads CSVEDLKGSGNTIYF. The base sequence is TGCAGCGTTGAAGATCTGAAAGGGTCTGGAAACACCATATATTTT.